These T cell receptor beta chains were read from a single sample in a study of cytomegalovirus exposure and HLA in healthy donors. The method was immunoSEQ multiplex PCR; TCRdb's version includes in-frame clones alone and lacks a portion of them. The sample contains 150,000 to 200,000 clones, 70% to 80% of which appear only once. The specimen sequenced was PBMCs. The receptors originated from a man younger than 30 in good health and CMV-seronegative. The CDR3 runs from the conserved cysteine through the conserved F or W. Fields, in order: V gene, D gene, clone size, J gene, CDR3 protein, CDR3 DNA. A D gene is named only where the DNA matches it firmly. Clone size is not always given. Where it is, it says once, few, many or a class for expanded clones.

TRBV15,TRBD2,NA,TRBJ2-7,CATSSLAGAPYEQYF,TGTGCCACCAGCAGTCTAGCGGGAGCACCCTACGAGCAGTACTTC
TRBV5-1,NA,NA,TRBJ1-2,CASSLAENYGYTF,TGCGCCAGCAGCTTGGCAGAAAACTATGGCTACACCTTC
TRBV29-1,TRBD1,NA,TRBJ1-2,CSVERAMTGSGYTF,TGCAGCGTTGAACGCGCTATGACAGGGTCCGGCTACACCTTC
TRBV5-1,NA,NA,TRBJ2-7,CASSQAPTGTYEQYF,TGCGCCAGCAGCCAAGCACCGACGGGAACCTACGAGCAGTACTTC
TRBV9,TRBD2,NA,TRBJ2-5,CASSESGGQETQYF,TGTGCCAGCAGCGAGTCGGGAGGCCAAGAGACCCAGTACTTC
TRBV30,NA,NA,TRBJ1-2,CAWISTDSNYGYTF,TGTGCCTGGATCTCAACAGACAGTAACTATGGCTACACCTTC
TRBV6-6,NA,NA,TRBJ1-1,CASSYPRGPNTEAFF,TGTGCCAGCAGTTATCCAAGGGGTCCTAACACTGAAGCTTTCTTT
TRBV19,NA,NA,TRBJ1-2,CASSIPPGCYTF,TGTGCCAGTAGTATACCCCCAGGGTGCTACACCTTC
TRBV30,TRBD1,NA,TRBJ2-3,CACTRDSVSTDTQYF,TGTGCCTGCACCCGGGACAGTGTTAGCACAGATACGCAGTATTTT
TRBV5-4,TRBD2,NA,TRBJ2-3,CASSLEFRGSNADTQYF,TGTGCCAGCAGCCTCGAGTTTCGCGGGAGTAACGCAGATACGCAGTATTTT
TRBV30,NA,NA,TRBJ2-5,CAWSVRGPETQYF,TGTGCCTGGAGTGTACGAGGGCCAGAGACCCAGTACTTC
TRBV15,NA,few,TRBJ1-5,CATSRAGEGGQPQHF,TGTGCCACCAGCAGAGCAGGGGAAGGAGGCCAGCCCCAGCATTTT